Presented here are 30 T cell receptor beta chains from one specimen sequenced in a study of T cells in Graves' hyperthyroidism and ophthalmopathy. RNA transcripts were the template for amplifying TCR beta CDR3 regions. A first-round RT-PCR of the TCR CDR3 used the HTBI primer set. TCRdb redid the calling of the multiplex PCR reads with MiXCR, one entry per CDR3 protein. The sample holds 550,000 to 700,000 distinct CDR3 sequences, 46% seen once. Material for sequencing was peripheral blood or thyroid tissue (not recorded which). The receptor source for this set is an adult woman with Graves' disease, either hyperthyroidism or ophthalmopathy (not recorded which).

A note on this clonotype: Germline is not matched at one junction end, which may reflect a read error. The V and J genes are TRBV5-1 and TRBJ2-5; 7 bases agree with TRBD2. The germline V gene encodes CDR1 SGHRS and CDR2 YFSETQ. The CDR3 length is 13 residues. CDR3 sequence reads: CASSGGGQETQHF. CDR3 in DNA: TGCGCCAGCAGCGGGGGAGGGCAAGAGACCCAGCACTTC.

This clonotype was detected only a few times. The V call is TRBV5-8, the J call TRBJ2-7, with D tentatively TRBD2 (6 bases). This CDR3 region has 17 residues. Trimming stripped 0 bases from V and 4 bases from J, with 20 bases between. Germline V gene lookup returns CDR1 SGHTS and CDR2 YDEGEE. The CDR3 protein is CASSLELRTPEGYEQYF. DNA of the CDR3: TGTGCCAGCAGCTTGGAGCTACGGACACCGGAGGGATACGAGCAGTACTTC.

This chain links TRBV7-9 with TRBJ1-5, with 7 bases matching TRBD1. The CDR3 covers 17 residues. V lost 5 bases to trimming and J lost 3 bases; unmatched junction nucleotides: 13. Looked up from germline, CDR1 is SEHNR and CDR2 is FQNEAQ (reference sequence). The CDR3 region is CASSAARRTGYNQPQHF. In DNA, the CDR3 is TGTGCCAGCAGCGCCGCCCGCAGGACAGGCTACAATCAGCCCCAGCATTTT.

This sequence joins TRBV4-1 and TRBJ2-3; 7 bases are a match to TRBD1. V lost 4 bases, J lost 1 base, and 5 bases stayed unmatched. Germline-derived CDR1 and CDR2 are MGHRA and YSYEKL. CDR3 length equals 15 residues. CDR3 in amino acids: CASSPTGHRTDTQYF. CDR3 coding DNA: TGCGCCAGCAGCCCGACAGGGCATCGCACAGATACGCAGTATTTT.

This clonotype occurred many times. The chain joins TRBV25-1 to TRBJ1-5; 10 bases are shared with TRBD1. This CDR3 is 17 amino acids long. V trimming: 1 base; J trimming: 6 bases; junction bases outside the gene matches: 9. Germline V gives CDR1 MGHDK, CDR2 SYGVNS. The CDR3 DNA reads TGTGCCAGCAGTGAATGCTTGGGGACAGGGGTTCTTCAGCCCCAGCATTTT. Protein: CASSECLGTGVLQPQHF.

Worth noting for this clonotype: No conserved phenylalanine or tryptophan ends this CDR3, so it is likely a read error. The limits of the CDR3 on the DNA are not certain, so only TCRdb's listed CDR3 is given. The CDR3 reads CASSGLAVNT. This chain uses TRBV2 with TRBJ1-3. 10 amino acids form the CDR3, both terminal residues included. Germline CDR1 reads SNHLY; CDR2 reads FYNNEI.

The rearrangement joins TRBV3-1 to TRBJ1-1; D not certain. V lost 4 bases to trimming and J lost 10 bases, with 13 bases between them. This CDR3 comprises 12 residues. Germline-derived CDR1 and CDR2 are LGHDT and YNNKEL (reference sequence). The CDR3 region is CASSRGVRPAFF. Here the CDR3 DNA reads TGTGCCAGCAGCCGCGGGGTGAGGCCAGCTTTCTTT. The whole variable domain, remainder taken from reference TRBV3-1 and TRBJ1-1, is DTAVSQTPKYLVTQMGNDKSIKCEQNLGHDTMYWYKQDSKKFLKIMFSYNNKELIINETVPNRFSPKSPDKAHLNLHINSLELGDSAVYFCASSRGVRPAFFGQGTRLTVV.

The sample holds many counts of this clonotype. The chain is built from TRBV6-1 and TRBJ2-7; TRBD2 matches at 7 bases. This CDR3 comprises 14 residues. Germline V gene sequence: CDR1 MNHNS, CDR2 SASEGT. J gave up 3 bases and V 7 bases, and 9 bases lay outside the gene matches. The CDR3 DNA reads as TGTGCCAGCACCGCGGGGGTTGTAAGCTACGAGCAGTACTTC. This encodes CASTAGVVSYEQYF.

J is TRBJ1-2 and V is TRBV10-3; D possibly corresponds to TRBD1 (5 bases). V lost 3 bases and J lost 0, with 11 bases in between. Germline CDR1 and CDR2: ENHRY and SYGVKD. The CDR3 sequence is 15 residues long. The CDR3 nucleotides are TGTGCCATCAGTGAAAGACAGCCGCCTAACTATGGCTACACCTTC. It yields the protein CAISERQPPNYGYTF.

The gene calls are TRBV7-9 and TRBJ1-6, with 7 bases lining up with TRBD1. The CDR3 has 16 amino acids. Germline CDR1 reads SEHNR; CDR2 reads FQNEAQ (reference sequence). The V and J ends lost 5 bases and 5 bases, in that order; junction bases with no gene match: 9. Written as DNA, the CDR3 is TGTGCCAGCAGCCCTGGACAGGCGGCGAATAATTCACCCCTCCACTTT. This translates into CASSPGQAANNSPLHF.

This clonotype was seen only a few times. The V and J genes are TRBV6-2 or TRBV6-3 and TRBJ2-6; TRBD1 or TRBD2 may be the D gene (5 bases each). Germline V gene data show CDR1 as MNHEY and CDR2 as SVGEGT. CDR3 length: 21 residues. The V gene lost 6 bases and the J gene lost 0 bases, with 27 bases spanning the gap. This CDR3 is CASSQRWDLWTPYSGANVLTF. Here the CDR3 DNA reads TGTGCCAGCAGCCAGCGGTGGGACCTCTGGACACCGTACTCTGGGGCCAACGTCCTGACTTTC.

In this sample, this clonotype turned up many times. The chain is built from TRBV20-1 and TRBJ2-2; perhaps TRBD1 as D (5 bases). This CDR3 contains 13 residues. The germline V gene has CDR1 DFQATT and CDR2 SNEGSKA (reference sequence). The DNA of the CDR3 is TGCAGCCTACGCCAGGGCCCTTTTTCGGAGCTGTTTTTT. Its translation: CSLRQGPFSELFF.

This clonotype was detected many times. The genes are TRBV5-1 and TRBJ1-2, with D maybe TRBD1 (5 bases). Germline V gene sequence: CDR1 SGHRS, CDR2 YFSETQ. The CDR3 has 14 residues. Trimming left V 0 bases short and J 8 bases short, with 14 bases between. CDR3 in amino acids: CASSLESGDRGYTF. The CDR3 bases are TGCGCCAGCAGCTTGGAATCGGGGGATAGGGGCTACACCTTC.

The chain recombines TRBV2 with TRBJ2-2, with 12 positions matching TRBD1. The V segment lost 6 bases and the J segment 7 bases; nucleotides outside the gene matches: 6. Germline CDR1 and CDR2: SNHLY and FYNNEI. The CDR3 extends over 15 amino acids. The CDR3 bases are TGTGCCAGCAGAGGGACAGGGGGCGGCGGCGGGGAGCTGTTTTTT. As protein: CASRGTGGGGGELFF.

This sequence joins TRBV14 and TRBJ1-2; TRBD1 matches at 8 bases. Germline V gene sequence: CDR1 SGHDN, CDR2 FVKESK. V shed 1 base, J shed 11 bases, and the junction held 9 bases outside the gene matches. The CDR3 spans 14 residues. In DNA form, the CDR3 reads TGTGCCAGCAGCCAAGCAGGGGGCTCCATAGGATACACCTTC. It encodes CASSQAGGSIGYTF.

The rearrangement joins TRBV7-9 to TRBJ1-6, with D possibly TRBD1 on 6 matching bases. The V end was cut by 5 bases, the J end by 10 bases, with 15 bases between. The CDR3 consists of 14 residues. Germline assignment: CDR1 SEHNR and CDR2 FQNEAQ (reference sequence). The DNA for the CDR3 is TGTGCCAGCAGCCAAACTATACAGGGATCACCCCTCCACTTT. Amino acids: CASSQTIQGSPLHF.

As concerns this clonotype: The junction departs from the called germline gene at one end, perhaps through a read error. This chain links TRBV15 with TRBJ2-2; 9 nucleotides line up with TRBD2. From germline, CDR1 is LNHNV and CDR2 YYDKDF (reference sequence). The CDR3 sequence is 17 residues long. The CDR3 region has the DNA TGTGCCATCAGCAGTGGTACCGGGACTAGCAGAACCGGGGAGCTGTTTTTT. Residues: CAISSGTGTSRTGELFF.

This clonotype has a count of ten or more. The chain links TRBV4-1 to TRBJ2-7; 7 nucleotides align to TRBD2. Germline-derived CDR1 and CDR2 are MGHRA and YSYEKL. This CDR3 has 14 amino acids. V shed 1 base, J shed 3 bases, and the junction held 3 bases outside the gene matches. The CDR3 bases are TGCGCCAGCAGCCAAGGGGAGGGAGACTACGAGCAGTACTTC. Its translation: CASSQGEGDYEQYF.

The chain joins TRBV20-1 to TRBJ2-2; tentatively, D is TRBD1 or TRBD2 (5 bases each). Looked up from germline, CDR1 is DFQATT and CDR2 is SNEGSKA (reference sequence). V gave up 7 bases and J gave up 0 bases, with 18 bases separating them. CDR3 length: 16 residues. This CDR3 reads CSVGPFEGSNTGELFF. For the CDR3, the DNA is TGCAGTGTGGGACCTTTTGAAGGGTCGAACACCGGGGAGCTGTTTTTT.

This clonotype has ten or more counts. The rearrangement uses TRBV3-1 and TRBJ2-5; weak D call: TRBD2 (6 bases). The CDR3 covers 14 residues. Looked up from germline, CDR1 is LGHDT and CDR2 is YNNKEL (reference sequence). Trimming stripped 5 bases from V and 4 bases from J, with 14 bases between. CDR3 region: CASSSQGLGETQYF. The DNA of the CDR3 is TGTGCCAGCAGCTCCCAGGGACTGGGAGAGACCCAGTACTTC.

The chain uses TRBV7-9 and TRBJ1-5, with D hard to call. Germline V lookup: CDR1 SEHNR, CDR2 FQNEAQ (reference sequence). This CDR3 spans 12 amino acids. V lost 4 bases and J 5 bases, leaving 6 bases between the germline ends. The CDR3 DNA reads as TGTGCCAGCAGCTACACACATCAGCCCCAGCATTTT. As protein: CASSYTHQPQHF. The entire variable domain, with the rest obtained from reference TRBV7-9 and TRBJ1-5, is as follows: DTGVSQNPRHKITKRGQNVTFRCDPISEHNRLYWYRQTLGQGPEFLTYFQNEAQLEKSRLLSDRFSAERPKGSFSTLEIQRTEQGDSAMYLCASSYTHQPQHFGDGTRLSIL.

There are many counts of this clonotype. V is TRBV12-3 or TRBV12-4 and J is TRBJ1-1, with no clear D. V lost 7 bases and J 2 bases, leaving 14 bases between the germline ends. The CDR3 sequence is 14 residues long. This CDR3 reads CASNPTKINTEAFF. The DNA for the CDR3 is TGTGCCAGCAATCCGACAAAAATTAACACTGAAGCTTTCTTT.

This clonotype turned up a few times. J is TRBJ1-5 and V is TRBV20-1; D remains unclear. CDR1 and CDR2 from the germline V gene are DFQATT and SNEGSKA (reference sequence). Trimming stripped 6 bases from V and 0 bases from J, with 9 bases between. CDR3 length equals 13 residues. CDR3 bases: TGCAGTGCCCAGAAGGGTAGCAATCAGCCCCAGCATTTT. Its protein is CSAQKGSNQPQHF.

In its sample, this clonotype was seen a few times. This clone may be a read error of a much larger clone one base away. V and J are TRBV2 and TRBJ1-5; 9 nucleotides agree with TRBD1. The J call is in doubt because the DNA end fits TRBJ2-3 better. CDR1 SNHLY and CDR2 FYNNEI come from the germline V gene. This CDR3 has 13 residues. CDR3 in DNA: TGTGCCAGCCGGGACAGGGCTAATCAGCCCCAGTATTTT. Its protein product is CASRDRANQPQYF.

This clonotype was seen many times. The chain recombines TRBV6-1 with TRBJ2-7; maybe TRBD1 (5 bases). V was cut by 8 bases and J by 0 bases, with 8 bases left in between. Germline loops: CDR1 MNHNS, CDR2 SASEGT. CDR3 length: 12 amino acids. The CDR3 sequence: CASRTPSYEQYF. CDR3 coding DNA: TGTGCCAGCCGGACACCCTCCTACGAGCAGTACTTC.

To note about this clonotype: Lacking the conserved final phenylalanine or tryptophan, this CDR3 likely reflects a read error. In DNA, the CDR3 is TGCGCCAGCAGCTTGTTTCCCACTACCTACGAGCAGTACCTC. Protein product: CASSLFPTTYEQYL. V gene TRBV5-1 combines with J gene TRBJ2-7; no reliable D call. Trimming took 1 base from V and 2 from J, leaving 10 bases between them. Germline CDR1 and CDR2: SGHRS and YFSETQ. This CDR3 spans 14 amino acids.

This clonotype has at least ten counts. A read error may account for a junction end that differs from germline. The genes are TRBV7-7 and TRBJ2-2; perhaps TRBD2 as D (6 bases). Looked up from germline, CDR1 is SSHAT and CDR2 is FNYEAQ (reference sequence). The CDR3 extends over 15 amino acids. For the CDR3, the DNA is TGTGCTAGCAGCTCGAGCCCCTCCGGGGGCGGGGAGCTGTTTTTT. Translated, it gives CASSSSPSGGGELFF.

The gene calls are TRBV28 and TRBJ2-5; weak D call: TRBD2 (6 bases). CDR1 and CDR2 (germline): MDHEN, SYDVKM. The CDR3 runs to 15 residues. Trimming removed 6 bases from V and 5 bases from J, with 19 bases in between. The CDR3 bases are TGTGCCAGCAGGGATCCACGGGCTGGGAGGGAGACCCAGTACTTC. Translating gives CASRDPRAGRETQYF.

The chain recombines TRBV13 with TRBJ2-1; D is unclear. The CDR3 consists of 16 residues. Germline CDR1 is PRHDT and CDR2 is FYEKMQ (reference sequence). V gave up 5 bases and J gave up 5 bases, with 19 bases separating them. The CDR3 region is CASSASWAPYNNEQFF. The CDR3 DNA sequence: TGTGCCAGCAGCGCGTCTTGGGCCCCATATAACAATGAGCAGTTCTTC.

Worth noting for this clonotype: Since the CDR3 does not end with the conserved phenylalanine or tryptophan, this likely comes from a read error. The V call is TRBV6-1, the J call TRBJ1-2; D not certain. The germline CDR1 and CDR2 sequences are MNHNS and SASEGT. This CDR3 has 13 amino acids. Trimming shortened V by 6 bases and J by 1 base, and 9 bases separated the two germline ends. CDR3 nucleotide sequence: TGTGCCAGCAGAGAGCAGGATAACTATGGCTACACCTCC. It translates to CASREQDNYGYTS.